This T cell receptor (beta chain) was recorded in a study of blood T cell repertoires in COVID-19. On the study more broadly: Sample material is recorded as cDNA or gDNA derived from T cells, B-cell-depleted T cells, or PBMCs.

Seattle's cohort entered during active infection and was followed longitudinally. This table comes from immunoSEQ multiplex PCR, and its TCRdb copy is limited to in-frame clones, with some not included. The sample holds about 210,000 clones; more than 75% are singletons and the top ten take less than 9.5%. V lost 3 bases, J lost 0 bases, and 16 bases lay in between. CDR3 length: 17 residues. The germline V gene encodes CDR1 SGHDT and CDR2 YYEEEE. This receptor was taken from a woman aged 55-75 years with COVID-19, enrolled during active disease. The sequenced material came from peripheral blood. The rearrangement joins TRBV5-6 to TRBJ1-3; D remains unclear. In nucleotides, the CDR3 is TGTGCCAGCAGCTCGCCCTCCACGGGAGGCTCTGGAAACACCATATATTTT. Its translation is CASSSPSTGGSGNTIYF.